This paragraph covers one T cell receptor (beta chain) sequence. Which antigen it targets is not known. Sequencing was performed on an Illumina HiSeq 2000. 5'RACE template switching, by which a universal primer site and unique molecular identifiers were added, was used to make TCR beta cDNA libraries. Synthesis of cDNA was primed from the TCR beta constant segment and was followed by two consecutive PCR amplification steps. The authors processed their data as follows. MIGEC handled demultiplexing of the reads and grouping by UMI, while MiTCR was used to assemble and quantify clonotypes. To remove erroneous sequences, TCR cDNA sequences were retained only when supported by two or more reads. The tcR package was used for downstream repertoire analysis, with clonotypes matched between fractions based on CDR3 nucleotide sequence plus V segment. VDJmatch was used to annotate antigen specificity against VDJdb, with one amino acid substitution in CDR3 permitted. Each entry corresponds to one CDR3 protein sequence from reads that TCRdb reprocessed, and DNA is not given. The V and J calls here are based on TCRdb, not the publication. The sample table on file contains approximately 440,000 distinct CDR3 sequences. Jointly, the top ten make up around 1.4% of the sample.

The germline V gene sets CDR1 to MNHEY and CDR2 to SVGAGI. The CDR3 covers 15 residues, taking in both the cysteine and the phenylalanine. No DNA appears here. This sample stems from a study of T cells expressing NK-cell markers (TCRdb year 2020). With regard to the full study: In sorted CD3+CD56+NKG2C+, CD3+CD56+NKG2C- and CD3+CD56-NKG2C+ T-cell subsets from 8 or 9 donors, TCR beta-chain repertoires were profiled. Of the eight sequenced donors, seven were found to be HCMV-seropositive and one was found to be HCMV-seronegative. The study sequenced eight donors, all healthy volunteers chosen at random: three men and five women. Libraries were sequenced as 2 x 150 bp reads on Illumina HiSeq 2000/2500, MiSeq or NextSeq. Here is what the overall study found, with its caveats: Those dominant clonotypes were again the most abundant among CD3+CD56-NKG2C+ cells in a handful of donors, at about 25-60.1%. In roughly 6 donors, the dominant CD3+CD56+NKG2C+ clonotypes ranked among the top 10 CD8+ clonotypes, making up 1.0-7.0% of CD8+ T cells. Whether the expanded NKG2C-expressing T cell clones were specific for HCMV antigens was left unclear.

A commercial ELISA kit detecting HCMV-specific IgG in serum was used to determine HCMV serostatus. Ficoll density gradient centrifugation was used to isolate peripheral blood mononuclear cells from blood. Input material: blood T cells: a sorted CD56 or NKG2C T cell subset, CD4+ or CD8+ T cells, or bulk PBMC T cells (not recorded which). The chain is encoded by TRBV6-5 joined to TRBJ2-3. This sequence was found in a woman aged 45-60 years in good health. Donor details come from another sample of the same person, matched by shared clones. The CDR3: CASTSLRASTDTQYF.